This entry features one T cell receptor (beta chain) sequence. Authors' data handling: Quantification of nucleated cells was approximated via reference gene primer amplification. Sequenced by immunoSEQ multiplex PCR; TCRdb stores in-frame clones only, minus some. That table gives V, J and clone size, and the DNA gave D and trimming. This table holds 150,000 to 170,000 clones, about 81% found once. This CDR3 has 14 amino acids. The germline V gene has CDR1 MNHEY and CDR2 SVGAGI. V lost 4 bases to trimming and J lost 7 bases, with 14 bases between them. Participant-reported clinical history was the basis for cohort assignment. Donors of Cohort 3 who recovered were those that had two negative PCRs, clearance, or symptom resolution. The data were taken from a study of blood T cell repertoires in COVID-19. Study in general: Collection of acute and convalescent COVID-19 samples took place in the United States, Italy and Spain.

Sequenced input: PBMCs or T cells enriched from blood (not recorded which). The receptor was derived from a man aged 50-59 years who had recovered from COVID-19. The V and J genes are TRBV6-5 and TRBJ1-5; D remains unclear. CDR3 amino acids: CASSSLRGTQPQHF. Here the CDR3 DNA reads TGTGCCAGCAGTTCCCTTCGGGGTACCCAGCCCCAGCATTTT.